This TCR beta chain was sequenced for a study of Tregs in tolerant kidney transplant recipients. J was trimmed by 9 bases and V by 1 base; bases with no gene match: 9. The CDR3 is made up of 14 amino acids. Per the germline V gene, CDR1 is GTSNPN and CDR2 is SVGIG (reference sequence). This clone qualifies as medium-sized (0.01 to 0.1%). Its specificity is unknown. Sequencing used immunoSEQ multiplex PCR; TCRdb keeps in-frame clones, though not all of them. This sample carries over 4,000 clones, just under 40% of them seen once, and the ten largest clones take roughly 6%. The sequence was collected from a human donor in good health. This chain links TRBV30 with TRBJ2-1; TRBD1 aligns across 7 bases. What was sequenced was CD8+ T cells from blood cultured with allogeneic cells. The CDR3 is CAWSGERPGGEQFF. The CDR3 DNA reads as TGTGCCTGGAGTGGGGAGCGGCCAGGGGGTGAGCAGTTCTTC.